Below are 26 T cell receptor beta chains sequenced from a single sample in a study of T cells in narcolepsy. Clones were sequenced by immunoSEQ multiplex PCR, and TCRdb holds only the in-frame ones, with some missing. The table shows some 25,000 clones, with approximately 85% occurring only once. Sequenced: CD45RA- memory CD4+ T cells from PBMCs. All receptors come from a human donor with narcolepsy.

V is TRBV13 and J is TRBJ2-5; the D is unclear. CDR1 and CDR2 from the germline V gene are PRHDT and FYEKMQ (reference sequence). The CDR3 has 15 amino acids. V was shortened by 5 bases and J by 3 bases, with 16 bases between the two germline ends. CDR3 residues: CASSHLYETKETQYF. Here the CDR3 DNA reads TGTGCCAGCAGCCATCTATATGAAACTAAAGAGACCCAGTACTTC. Combining the CDR3 with reference TRBV13 and TRBJ2-5 gives the whole variable domain AAGVIQSPRHLIKEKRETATLKCYPIPRHDTVYWYQQGPGQDPQFLISFYEKMQSDKGSIPDRFSAQQFSDYHSELNMSSLELGDSALYFCASSHLYETKETQYFGPGTRLLVL.

J is TRBJ1-6 and V is TRBV18; D uncertain. The CDR3 is 16 amino acids. Germline V gene sequence: CDR1 KGHSH, CDR2 LQKENI. V was trimmed by 3 bases and J by 0 bases, leaving 9 bases between them. CDR3 DNA sequence: TGTGCCAGCTCACCTAATACTGGCTCCTATAATTCACCCCTCCACTTT. Encoded protein: CASSPNTGSYNSPLHF.

The genes are TRBV7-4 and TRBJ2-1; TRBD1 matches 9 bases. The length of the CDR3 is 14 residues. Germline CDR1 is SGHVT and CDR2 is SQSDAQ. Trimming cost V 5 bases and J 12 bases; bases outside gene matches: 11. The DNA for the CDR3 is TGTGCCAGCAGCAGCGGGACAGGGAAGGTAGGGCAGTTCTTC. This sequence encodes CASSSGTGKVGQFF.

The chain joins TRBV27 to TRBJ2-7, with TRBD1 as a possible D gene (5 bases). V was shortened by 3 bases and J by 2 bases, with 17 bases between the two germline ends. Germline CDR1 is MNHEY and CDR2 is SMNVEV (reference sequence). The CDR3 spans 16 residues. The CDR3 nucleotides are TGTGCCAGCAGTTTGCTTATATTAGGGGCCGCCTACGAGCAGTACTTC. It is translated as CASSLLILGAAYEQYF.

In this sample, this clone turned up once. This chain joins TRBV7-2 and TRBJ2-7; 11 nucleotides agree with TRBD2. This CDR3 comprises 18 residues. Germline V CDR1 and CDR2: SGHTA, FQGNSA. Trimming took 5 bases from V and 1 from J; bases not matched to a gene: 13. The DNA of the CDR3 is TGTGCCAGCAGCCCCCGGACTAGCGGGCCGACCACTTCCTACGAGCAGTACTTC. It yields the protein CASSPRTSGPTTSYEQYF. The entire variable domain, with the rest obtained from reference TRBV7-2 and TRBJ2-7, is as follows: GAGVSQSPSNKVTEKGKDVELRCDPISGHTALYWYRQSLGQGLEFLIYFQGNSAPDKSGLPSDRFSAERTGGSVSTLTIQRTQQEDSAVYLCASSPRTSGPTTSYEQYFGPGTRLTVT.

CDR3 nucleotide sequence: TGTGCCAGCCGATCCCAGGGGAATTCACCCCTCCACTTT. Translating it yields CASRSQGNSPLHF. The chain links TRBV7-3 to TRBJ1-6; possibly TRBD1 for D (6 bases). There are 13 residues in the CDR3. Between the trimmed V and J ends, which lost 8 bases and 7 bases, there was a span of 12 bases. Germline CDR1 and CDR2: SGHTA and FQGTGA.

The chain recombines TRBV29-1 with TRBJ1-5, with TRBD1 matching over 8 bases. Per the germline V gene, CDR1 is SQVTM and CDR2 is ANQGSEA. Trimming removed 5 bases from V and 5 bases from J; junction bases left unmatched: 2. CDR3 size: 12 residues. DNA for the CDR3: TGCAGCGTTAAACAGGGGGATCAGCCCCAGCATTTT. Its protein is CSVKQGDQPQHF.

This rearrangement joins TRBV30 to TRBJ2-3, with D possibly being TRBD2 (6 bases). CDR3 length: 19 amino acids. V lost 0 bases and J lost 3, with 25 bases in between. In germline, CDR1 is GTSNPN, CDR2 SVGIG (reference sequence). CDR3: CAWSVLFMSGGKRTDTQYF. The DNA for the CDR3 is TGTGCCTGGAGTGTACTCTTTATGTCCGGCGGGAAGCGGACAGATACGCAGTATTTT.

This clone was seen just once. CDR3 in DNA: TGCGCCAGCAGCCTCGTTCCGGAGTCCTACGAGCAGTACTTC. Translation: CASSLVPESYEQYF. J is TRBJ2-5 and V is TRBV5-1; D is undetermined. The J call may be incorrect, as the DNA end agrees better with TRBJ2-7. This CDR3 has 14 amino acids. Germline V gene sequence: CDR1 SGHRS, CDR2 YFSETQ.

This chain joins TRBV7-9 and TRBJ2-1, with 7 nucleotides matching TRBD1. The CDR3 has 15 residues. Germline CDR1 SEHNR, CDR2 FQNEAQ (reference sequence). The ends lost 3 bases at V and 0 bases at J; junction bases unmatched: 2. The CDR3 sequence: CASSFRQGSYNEQFF. CDR3 in DNA: TGTGCCAGCAGCTTTCGACAGGGCTCCTACAATGAGCAGTTCTTC.

The chain joins TRBV6-6 to TRBJ2-5; 11 nucleotides align to TRBD2. With the DNA end fitting TRBJ2-7 better, the J assignment may be wrong. This CDR3 is built from 15 residues. CDR1 and CDR2 (germline): MNHNY, SVGAGI (reference sequence). DNA for the CDR3: TGTGCCAGCAGTCAGACTAGCGGGGCCACCTACGAGCAGTACTTC. Its translation: CASSQTSGATYEQYF.

The rearrangement joins TRBV11-3 to TRBJ2-1, with unresolved D. Germline V lookup: CDR1 SGHNT, CDR2 YENEEA. The CDR3 length is 12 residues. Trimming pared 5 bases from V and 8 bases from J, leaving 10 bases between. CDR3 region: CASSVGVDEQFF. The CDR3 DNA is TGTGCCAGCAGCGTAGGAGTGGATGAGCAGTTCTTC.

J is TRBJ1-2 and V is TRBV7-2, with TRBD1 as a possible D gene (5 bases). CDR1 and CDR2 (germline): SGHTA, FQGNSA. The V and J ends lost 2 bases and 8 bases respectively, with 18 bases between them. The CDR3 totals 15 residues. The CDR3 sequence: CASSLFPREVRGYTF. CDR3 nucleotide sequence: TGTGCCAGCAGCTTATTCCCCAGGGAAGTTAGAGGCTACACCTTC.

The genes are TRBV29-1 and TRBJ1-5; TRBD1 matches 8 bases. The CDR3 contains 14 residues. CDR1 SQVTM and CDR2 ANQGSEA come from the germline V gene. V shed 5 bases and J 2 bases; nucleotides not matched to a gene: 5. CDR3 sequence reads: CSVLMGQGNQPQHF. Written as DNA, the CDR3 is TGCAGCGTTCTGATGGGACAGGGCAATCAGCCCCAGCATTTT.

This clone appeared a single time. The V and J genes are TRBV25-1 and TRBJ1-1, with a tentative D call TRBD1 (5 bases). Germline assignment: CDR1 MGHDK and CDR2 SYGVNS. The CDR3 has 13 amino acids. Trimming stripped 5 bases from V and 4 bases from J, with 11 bases between. The CDR3 DNA reads TGTGCCAGCAGTTTCGCGGGGACCACTGAAGCTTTCTTT. This gives the protein CASSFAGTTEAFF.

This chain links TRBV5-1 with TRBJ2-2, with a tentative D call TRBD2 (5 bases). The germline V and J ends were trimmed by 8 bases and 2 bases, with 13 bases remaining between them. The CDR3 extends over 14 amino acids. Germline V lookup: CDR1 SGHRS, CDR2 YFSETQ. DNA for the CDR3: TGCGCCAGTCTAAAAGCGGCTAACACCGGGGAGCTGTTTTTT. Residues: CASLKAANTGELFF.

The chain employs TRBV5-4 and TRBJ2-2; 7 bases agree with TRBD2. Trimming took 2 bases from V and 2 from J; bases not matched to a gene: 3. Germline V lookup: CDR1 SGHNT, CDR2 YYREEE (reference sequence). The CDR3 sequence is 15 residues long. The CDR3 loop reads CASSLPSGNTGELFF. The CDR3 DNA reads TGTGCCAGCAGCTTACCTAGCGGAAACACCGGGGAGCTGTTTTTT.

This clone was seen only once. V is TRBV15 and J is TRBJ2-3, with TRBD2 as a possible D gene (5 bases). Germline CDR1 LNHNV, CDR2 YYDKDF (reference sequence). Trimming pared 3 bases from V and 9 bases from J, leaving 19 bases between. The CDR3 runs to 15 residues. Here the CDR3 DNA reads TGTGCCACCAGCAGCGATGATCGTGAGGGCCGGACGCAGTATTTT. Protein product: CATSSDDREGRTQYF.

This clone was counted between two and nine times. The chain employs TRBV6-1 and TRBJ2-1; TRBD1 agrees at 12 bases. The CDR3 spans 15 residues. Germline V lookup: CDR1 MNHNS, CDR2 SASEGT. The junction had 6 bases not matched to a gene; V was cut back by 4 bases and J by 8 bases. The CDR3 nucleotides read TGTGCCAGCAGTGGACCGGGACAGGGGGCTGATGAGCAGTTCTTC. Translating it yields CASSGPGQGADEQFF.

The J gene is TRBJ1-1, the V gene TRBV5-4, with TRBD1 matching 7 bases. Germline V gene sequence: CDR1 SGHNT, CDR2 YYREEE (reference sequence). J gave up 0 bases and V 0 bases, and 5 bases lay outside the gene matches. The CDR3 has 16 residues. CDR3 region: CASSLETGRLNTEAFF. The CDR3 bases are TGTGCCAGCAGCTTGGAGACAGGGAGGCTGAACACTGAAGCTTTCTTT.

The chain employs TRBV6-5 and TRBJ1-2, with 8 nucleotides matching TRBD1. Germline V gene data show CDR1 as MNHEY and CDR2 as SVGAGI. The ends lost 2 bases at V and 6 bases at J; junction bases unmatched: 5. The length of the CDR3 is 14 residues. The CDR3 region has the DNA TGTGCCAGCAGTTACCGGACAGGGAGGAATGGCTACACCTTC. Translating gives CASSYRTGRNGYTF.

This clone came up a few times. V and J are TRBV15 and TRBJ2-3, with 11 bases that match TRBD1. CDR1 and CDR2 from the germline V gene are LNHNV and YYDKDF (reference sequence). This CDR3 spans 20 amino acids. V lost 6 bases and J lost 6; bases outside the gene matches: 23. CDR3 in amino acids: CATSSPAVGTGGFELDTQYF. DNA for the CDR3: TGTGCCACCAGTTCTCCTGCCGTCGGGACAGGGGGATTTGAGTTGGATACGCAGTATTTT. The whole variable domain, filled in from reference TRBV15 and TRBJ2-3, reads DAMVIQNPRYQVTQFGKPVTLSCSQTLNHNVMYWYQQKSSQAPKLLFHYYDKDFNNEADTPDNFQSRRPNTSFCFLDIRSPGLGDTAMYLCATSSPAVGTGGFELDTQYFGPGTRLTVL.

The sample holds one count of this clone. CDR3 residues: CASSNPLRQETQYF. CDR3 nucleotides: TGTGCCAGTAGTAACCCTCTACGGCAAGAGACCCAGTACTTC. This rearrangement joins TRBV19 to TRBJ2-5, with unresolved D. Trimming removed 4 bases at V and 2 bases at J, with 11 bases between. This CDR3 spans 14 amino acids. In germline, CDR1 is LNHDA, CDR2 SQIVND (reference sequence).

This sequence joins TRBV5-1 and TRBJ2-7, with D possibly matching TRBD1 (5 bases). The germline V gene has CDR1 SGHRS and CDR2 YFSETQ. The V end was cut by 1 base, the J end by 3 bases, with 5 bases between. CDR3 length equals 12 residues. The CDR3 sequence: CASSLQGYEQYF. CDR3 nucleotide sequence: TGCGCCAGCAGCTTGCAGGGCTACGAGCAGTACTTC.

The chain joins TRBV5-1 to TRBJ2-3; perhaps TRBD2 as D (6 bases). Looked up from germline, CDR1 is SGHRS and CDR2 is YFSETQ. V lost 5 bases and J lost 1, with 17 bases in between. This CDR3 has 16 amino acids. CDR3 bases: TGCGCCAGCAGGGAGGGTCCGGGAGTAGGCACAGATACGCAGTATTTT. It specifies CASREGPGVGTDTQYF.

The V call is TRBV11-3, the J call TRBJ2-3; 8 nucleotides align to TRBD2. Germline CDR1 and CDR2: SGHNT and YENEEA. Losses at the gene ends were 5 bases for V and 1 base for J; bases not matched to a gene: 8. The length of the CDR3 is 16 residues. The CDR3, as DNA: TGTGCCAGCAGCCCTAGGAGCGGGAGTGGCACAGATACGCAGTATTTT. The encoded protein is CASSPRSGSGTDTQYF.